The next 19 T cell receptor beta chains were all read from a single sample in a study of T cell responses to AZD1222 COVID-19 vaccine. Profiling relied on immunoSEQ multiplex PCR, and the TCRdb table lists in-frame clones only, not all of them. The table lists under 130,000 clones, about 92% of them singletons. Material: peripheral blood, obtained on day 0 of AZD1222 vaccination. The receptors originated from an adult in good health.

The genes are TRBV19 and TRBJ1-1; TRBD1 agrees at 9 bases. CDR3 length: 14 residues. With 6 bases clipped from V and 3 bases from J, the junction kept 5 bases outside the gene matches. The germline CDR1 and CDR2 sequences are LNHDA and SQIVND (reference sequence). The CDR3 DNA reads TGTGCCAGTAGAGCCGGACAGGGGTACACTGAAGCTTTCTTT. Translation gives CASRAGQGYTEAFF.

This chain links TRBV11-2 with TRBJ1-2, with unresolved D. Trimming shortened V by 5 bases and J by 4 bases, and 20 bases separated the two germline ends. Per the germline V gene, CDR1 is SGHAT and CDR2 is FQNNGV. CDR3 size: 16 residues. This chain's CDR3 is CASSLTQVGLGYGYTF. CDR3 coding DNA: TGTGCCAGCAGCCTGACGCAAGTGGGGTTAGGCTATGGCTACACCTTC.

J is TRBJ1-6 and V is TRBV4-2; D remains ambiguous. This CDR3 region has 14 residues. Germline-derived CDR1 and CDR2 are LGHNA and YNFKEQ. V was clipped by 1 base and J by 10 bases, with 11 bases between them. DNA of the CDR3: TGTGCCAGCAGCCAAGTGGGTAGTAACTCACCCCTCCACTTT. This gives the protein CASSQVGSNSPLHF.

This clone was detected once. The chain carries TRBV5-4 and TRBJ2-2; D is perhaps TRBD1 or TRBD2 (5 bases each). The germline V gene encodes CDR1 SGHNT and CDR2 YYREEE (reference sequence). The V and J ends lost 4 bases and 5 bases respectively, with 9 bases between them. CDR3 length: 13 amino acids. Here the CDR3 reads CASSVWGTGELFF. The DNA for the CDR3 is TGTGCCAGCAGCGTTTGGGGGACCGGGGAGCTGTTTTTT.

The chain employs TRBV4-1 and TRBJ2-7; D may be TRBD2 (6 bases). Trimming removed 5 bases at V and 2 bases at J, with 13 bases between. CDR1 is MGHRA, CDR2 YSYEKL, per germline. The CDR3 contains 14 residues. As DNA, the CDR3 is TGCGCCAGCAGCTCTGGGGGGAAAACCTACGAGCAGTACTTC. This translates into CASSSGGKTYEQYF.

V usage is TRBV11-2 and J usage is TRBJ1-2; D possibly corresponds to TRBD1 (5 bases). The CDR3 runs to 15 residues. The germline V gene has CDR1 SGHAT and CDR2 FQNNGV. V was shortened by 5 bases and J by 4 bases, with 17 bases between the two germline ends. The CDR3 nucleotides are TGTGCCAGCAGCGACGGGAGCCAGGGTGTCTATGGCTACACCTTC. It encodes CASSDGSQGVYGYTF. Filled out from reference TRBV11-2 and TRBJ1-2, the complete variable domain reads EAGVAQSPRYKIIEKRQSVAFWCNPISGHATLYWYQQILGQGPKLLIQFQNNGVVDDSQLPKDRFSAERLKGVDSTLKIQPAKLEDSAVYLCASSDGSQGVYGYTFGSGTRLTVV.

This clone was seen at least ten times. The rearrangement joins TRBV15 to TRBJ1-4; D call uncertain. V lost 0 bases and J 5 bases, leaving 10 bases between the germline ends. CDR3 length: 15 residues. CDR1 and CDR2 from the germline V gene are LNHNV and YYDKDF (reference sequence). The CDR3 DNA is TGTGCCACCAGCAGAGATCAGAAGGTGAATGAAAAACTGTTTTTT. It yields the protein CATSRDQKVNEKLFF.

The rearrangement links TRBV14 to TRBJ2-2, with D unresolved. Germline V lookup: CDR1 SGHDN, CDR2 FVKESK. CDR3 length equals 18 residues. Trimming removed 5 bases at V and 4 bases at J, with 23 bases between. The CDR3 DNA reads as TGTGCCAGCAGCTACGGACCCTTTGGTTCTTTCGTCACCGGGGAGCTGTTTTTT. The encoded protein is CASSYGPFGSFVTGELFF.

The genes are TRBV12-3 or TRBV12-4 and TRBJ1-4, with unresolved D. The end of the DNA is better explained by TRBJ2-2, so the J call may be wrong. The CDR3 is 12 amino acids. The CDR3 sequence is CASSYSTGELFF. The CDR3 region has the DNA TGTGCCAGCAGCTATTCAACCGGGGAGCTGTTTTTT.

This chain uses TRBV27 with TRBJ2-7; the match to TRBD1 covers 9 bases. CDR1 MNHEY and CDR2 SMNVEV come from the germline V gene (reference sequence). The trim removed 5 bases at V and 3 bases at J, leaving 11 bases unmatched. The CDR3 consists of 16 residues. In nucleotides, the CDR3 is TGTGCCAGCAGTAAGGATCGCCGGGACAGGGTCTACGAGCAGTACTTC. Translated: CASSKDRRDRVYEQYF.

V usage is TRBV19 and J usage is TRBJ1-2, with D uncertain. V was clipped by 5 bases and J by 3 bases, with 7 bases between them. Germline V CDR1 and CDR2: LNHDA, SQIVND (reference sequence). CDR3 length equals 12 residues. For the CDR3, the DNA is TGTGCCAGTAGTCTGGACCACTATGGCTACACCTTC. This sequence encodes CASSLDHYGYTF.

This clone was observed a handful of times. The chain carries TRBV19 and TRBJ1-2, with D possibly being TRBD1 (5 bases). This CDR3 spans 15 amino acids. The germline gives CDR1 LNHDA, CDR2 SQIVND (reference sequence). Trimming left V 10 bases short and J 0 bases short, with 18 bases between. The CDR3 DNA is TGTGCCACCCTCGACCGGGGCCTGACTAACTATGGCTACACCTTC. Translated: CATLDRGLTNYGYTF. The whole variable domain, filled in from reference TRBV19 and TRBJ1-2, reads DGGITQSPKYLFRKEGQNVTLSCEQNLNHDAMYWYRQDPGQGLRLIYYSQIVNDFQKGDIAEGYSVSREKKESFPLTVTSAQKNPTAFYLCATLDRGLTNYGYTFGSGTRLTVV.

V usage is TRBV6-5 and J usage is TRBJ1-6, with D possibly being TRBD1 (5 bases). CDR1 MNHEY and CDR2 SVGAGI come from the germline V gene. With 6 bases removed from V and 8 bases from J, the gap between germline ends came to 11 bases. The CDR3 has 13 amino acids. CDR3 nucleotide sequence: TGTGCCAGCAGCGGGACCCGCGATTCACCCCTCCACTTT. Its translation is CASSGTRDSPLHF.

CDR3 nucleotide sequence: TGTGCCAGCAGCTTATCGGGGGGCAGTGAAAAACTGTTTTTT. Protein: CASSLSGGSEKLFF. The chain is built from TRBV7-8 and TRBJ1-4, with D perhaps TRBD1 (6 bases). The CDR3 runs to 14 residues. Trimming took off 2 bases at V and 7 bases at J, with 11 bases between the two ends. The germline V gene has CDR1 SGHVS and CDR2 FQNEAQ.

The chain recombines TRBV19 with TRBJ2-7; the D gene is possibly TRBD2 (6 bases). In germline, CDR1 is LNHDA, CDR2 SQIVND (reference sequence). The CDR3 contains 13 residues. V was clipped by 8 bases and J by 4 bases, with 15 bases between them. The CDR3: CASSWRREYEQYF. In DNA form, the CDR3 reads TGTGCCAGTTCCTGGAGGAGGGAGTACGAGCAGTACTTC.

Note on this clone: The germline gene is not matched at one end of the junction; a read error may be the cause. The chain joins TRBV6-1 to TRBJ1-4; D not certain. The CDR3 loop spans 14 amino acids. Germline CDR1 is MNHNS and CDR2 is SASEGT. The CDR3 DNA reads as TGTGCCAGCGGTGACAAACTAAAAACTGAAAAACTGTTTTTT. Its translation is CASGDKLKTEKLFF.

This chain uses TRBV6-1 with TRBJ2-1; TRBD2 agrees at 12 bases. Germline CDR1 reads MNHNS; CDR2 reads SASEGT. The J segment lost 0 bases and the V segment lost 3 bases, leaving 12 bases of the junction unmatched. The CDR3 spans 20 residues. The CDR3 sequence is CASSEDVGLAGSSSYNEQFF. CDR3 DNA: TGTGCCAGCAGTGAGGACGTAGGACTAGCGGGGTCGAGCTCCTACAATGAGCAGTTCTTC.

The rearrangement joins TRBV27 to TRBJ2-1, with D possibly TRBD2 on 5 matching bases. CDR3 length: 13 residues. V lost 3 bases and J lost 8, with 11 bases in between. Germline V gene sequence: CDR1 MNHEY, CDR2 SMNVEV (reference sequence). This chain's CDR3 is CASSFLGSDEQFF. CDR3 coding DNA: TGTGCCAGCAGTTTTTTGGGGAGCGATGAGCAGTTCTTC.

The gene calls are TRBV5-5 and TRBJ2-2, with D possibly matching TRBD2 (7 bases). V was shortened by 6 bases and J by 9 bases, with 21 bases between the two germline ends. The CDR3 is 15 residues long. The V gene's germline CDR1 is SGHKS and CDR2 YYEKEE (reference sequence). Here the CDR3 DNA reads TGTGCCAGCACCCTTGAGGGGGGGGCAATTAGGGAGCTGTTTTTT. Amino acid sequence: CASTLEGGAIRELFF.